Listed below are T cell receptor beta chains from one sample, sequenced in a study of control samples from healthy donors and cancer patients. TCRdb's table, derived via immunoSEQ multiplex PCR, lists solely in-frame clones and lacks some. The sample holds 130,000 to 150,000 clones, over 85% seen once. Material for sequencing was blood. All receptors come from a man in his thirties or forties in good health. The CDR3 runs from the conserved cysteine through the conserved F or W. A D gene is named only where the DNA matches it firmly. Expanded clones are given a class, and other clones once, few, many or no size at all.

CDR3 protein: CASTRGVSNQPQHF; CDR3 DNA: TGTGCCAGCACCCGGGGGGTTAGCAATCAGCCCCAGCATTTT; clone size: .; V gene: TRBV28; J gene: TRBJ1-5; D gene: .
CDR3 protein: CASSEASSGSGTGELFF; CDR3 DNA: TGTGCCAGCAGTGAAGCCTCTAGCGGGAGTGGGACCGGGGAGCTGTTTTTT; clone size: few; V gene: TRBV6-4; J gene: TRBJ2-2; D gene: TRBD2
CDR3 protein: CSASQGAKNIQYF; CDR3 DNA: TGCAGTGCTAGTCAAGGGGCCAAAAACATTCAGTACTTC; clone size: .; V gene: TRBV20-1; J gene: TRBJ2-4; D gene: .
CDR3 protein: CAWSLGFTDTQYF; CDR3 DNA: TGTGCCTGGAGTTTAGGGTTCACAGATACGCAGTATTTT; clone size: once; V gene: TRBV30; J gene: TRBJ2-3; D gene: .
CDR3 protein: CAWRGTGNTGELFF; CDR3 DNA: TGTGCCTGGAGGGGGACAGGGAACACCGGGGAGCTGTTTTTT; clone size: few; V gene: TRBV30; J gene: TRBJ2-2; D gene: TRBD1
CDR3 protein: CASNNRDRYGELFF; CDR3 DNA: TGTGCCAGCAACAACAGGGATCGGTACGGGGAGCTGTTTTTT; clone size: .; V gene: TRBV3-1/TRBV3-2; J gene: TRBJ2-2; D gene: .
CDR3 protein: CASSTSGTGELFF; CDR3 DNA: TGTGCCAGCAGCACTAGCGGAACCGGGGAGCTGTTTTTT; clone size: .; V gene: TRBV5-8; J gene: TRBJ2-2; D gene: TRBD2
CDR3 protein: CASSQRQGNYGYTF; CDR3 DNA: TGTGCCAGCAGCCAAAGACAGGGGAACTATGGCTACACCTTC; clone size: .; V gene: TRBV14; J gene: TRBJ1-2; D gene: TRBD1
CDR3 protein: CSADRNEQFF; CDR3 DNA: TGCAGTGCTGATCGCAATGAGCAGTTCTTC; clone size: .; V gene: TRBV20-1; J gene: TRBJ2-1; D gene: .
CDR3 protein: CASSLRESDRELFF; CDR3 DNA: TGTGCCAGCAGCTTGCGGGAGAGTGACCGGGAGCTGTTTTTT; clone size: .; V gene: TRBV7-9; J gene: TRBJ2-2; D gene: TRBD2